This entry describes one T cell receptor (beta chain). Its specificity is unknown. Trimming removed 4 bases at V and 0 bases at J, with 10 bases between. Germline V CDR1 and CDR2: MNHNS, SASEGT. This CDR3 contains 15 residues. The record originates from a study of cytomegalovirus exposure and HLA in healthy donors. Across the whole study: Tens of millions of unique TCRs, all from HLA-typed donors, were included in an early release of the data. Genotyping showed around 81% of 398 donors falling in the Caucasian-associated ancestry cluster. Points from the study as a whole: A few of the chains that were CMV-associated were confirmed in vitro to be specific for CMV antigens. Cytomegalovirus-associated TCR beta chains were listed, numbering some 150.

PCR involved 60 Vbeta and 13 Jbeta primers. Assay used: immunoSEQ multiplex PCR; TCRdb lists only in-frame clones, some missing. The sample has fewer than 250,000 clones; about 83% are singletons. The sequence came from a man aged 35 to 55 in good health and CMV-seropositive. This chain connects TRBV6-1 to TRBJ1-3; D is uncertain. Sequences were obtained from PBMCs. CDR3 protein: CASSGTTGSGNTIYF. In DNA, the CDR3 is TGTGCCAGCAGTGGAACCACGGGCTCTGGAAACACCATATATTTT.